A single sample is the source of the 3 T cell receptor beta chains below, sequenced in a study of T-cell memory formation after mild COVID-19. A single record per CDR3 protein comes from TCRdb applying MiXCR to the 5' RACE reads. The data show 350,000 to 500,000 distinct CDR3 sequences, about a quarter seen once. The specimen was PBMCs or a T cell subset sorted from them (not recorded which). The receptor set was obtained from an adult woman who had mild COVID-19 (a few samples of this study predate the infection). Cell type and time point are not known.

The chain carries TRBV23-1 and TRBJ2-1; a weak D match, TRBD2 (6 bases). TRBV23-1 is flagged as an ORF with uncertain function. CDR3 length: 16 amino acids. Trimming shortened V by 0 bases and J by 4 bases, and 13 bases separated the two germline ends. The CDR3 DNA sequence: TGCGCCAGCAGTCAATCACGGGGGAATAGGTACAATGAGCAGTTCTTC. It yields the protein CASSQSRGNRYNEQFF.

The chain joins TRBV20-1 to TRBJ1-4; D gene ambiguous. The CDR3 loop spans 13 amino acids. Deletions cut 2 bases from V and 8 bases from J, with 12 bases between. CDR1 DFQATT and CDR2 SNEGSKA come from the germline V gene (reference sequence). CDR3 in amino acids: CSARTGSVEKLFF. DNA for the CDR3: TGCAGTGCTAGAACTGGGAGCGTGGAAAAACTGTTTTTT.

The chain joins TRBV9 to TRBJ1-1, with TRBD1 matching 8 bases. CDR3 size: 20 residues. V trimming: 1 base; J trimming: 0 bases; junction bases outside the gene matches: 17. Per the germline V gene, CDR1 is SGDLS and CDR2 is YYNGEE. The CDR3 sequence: CASSVPADPPRGRLNTEAFF. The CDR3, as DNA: TGTGCCAGCAGCGTACCTGCAGACCCTCCCAGGGGGCGGCTGAACACTGAAGCTTTCTTT. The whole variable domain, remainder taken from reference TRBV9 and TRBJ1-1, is DSGVTQTPKHLITATGQRVTLRCSPRSGDLSVYWYQQSLDQGLQFLIQYYNGEERAKGNILERFSAQQFPDLHSELNLSSLELGDSALYFCASSVPADPPRGRLNTEAFFGQGTRLTVV.